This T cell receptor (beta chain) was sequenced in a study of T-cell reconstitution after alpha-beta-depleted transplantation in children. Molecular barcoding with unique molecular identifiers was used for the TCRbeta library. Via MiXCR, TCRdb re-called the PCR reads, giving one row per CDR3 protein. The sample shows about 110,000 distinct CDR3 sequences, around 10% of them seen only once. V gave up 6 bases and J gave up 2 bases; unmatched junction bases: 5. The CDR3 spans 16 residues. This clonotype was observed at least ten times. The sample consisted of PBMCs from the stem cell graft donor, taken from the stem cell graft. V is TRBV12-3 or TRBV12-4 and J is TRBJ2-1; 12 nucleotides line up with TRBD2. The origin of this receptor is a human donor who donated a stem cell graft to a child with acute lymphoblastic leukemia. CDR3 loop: CASSPSGGVPYNEQFF. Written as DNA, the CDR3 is TGTGCCAGCAGCCCTAGCGGGGGGGTCCCCTACAATGAGCAGTTCTTC.